This T cell receptor (beta chain) appears in the sequencing data of a study of T cell responses to AZD1222 COVID-19 vaccine. Study as a whole: Investigators merged groups given second doses at roughly 4 or roughly 12 weeks. Study-level results: Mostly white British, mostly female donors; authors suggested clonal diversity may be underestimated.

Profiling relied on immunoSEQ multiplex PCR, and the TCRdb table lists in-frame clones only, not all of them. The sample carries 130,000 to 150,000 clones, around 91% recorded once. Worth noting for this clone: Its antigen is undetermined.

This CDR3 has 15 amino acids. Germline V gene lookup returns CDR1 KGHSH and CDR2 LQKENI. Trimming removed 5 bases at V and 0 bases at J, with 11 bases between. The specimen was peripheral blood, collected on day 0 of AZD1222 vaccination. The source is an adult in good health. The chain combines TRBV18 with TRBJ1-3, with D hard to call. In nucleotides, the CDR3 is TGTGCCAGCTCAGCTGACGGGAGCTCTGGAAACACCATATATTTT. Translating it yields CASSADGSSGNTIYF.